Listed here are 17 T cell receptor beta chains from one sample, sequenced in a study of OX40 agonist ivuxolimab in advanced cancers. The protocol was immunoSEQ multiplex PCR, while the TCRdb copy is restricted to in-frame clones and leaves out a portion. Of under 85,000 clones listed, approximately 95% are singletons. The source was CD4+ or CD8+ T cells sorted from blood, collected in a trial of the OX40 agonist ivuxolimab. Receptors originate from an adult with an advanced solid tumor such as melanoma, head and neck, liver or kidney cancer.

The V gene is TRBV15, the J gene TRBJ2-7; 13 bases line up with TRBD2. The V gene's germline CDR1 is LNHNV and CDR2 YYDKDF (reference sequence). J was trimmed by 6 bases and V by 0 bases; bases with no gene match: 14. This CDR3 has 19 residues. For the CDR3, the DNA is TGTGCCACCAGCAGAGATGTCCCCCCCACTAGCGGGGGGGCCCTCGAGCAGTACTTC. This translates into CATSRDVPPTSGGALEQYF.

The CDR3 here is CASSQDLGTQDSGNTIYF. The CDR3, as DNA: TGCGCCAGCAGCCAAGATCTAGGCACCCAAGACTCTGGAAACACCATATATTTT. The chain links TRBV4-3 to TRBJ1-3; no firm D call. Trimming left V 0 bases short and J 0 bases short, with 15 bases between. CDR3 length: 18 residues. CDR1 is LGHNA, CDR2 YSLEER, per germline.

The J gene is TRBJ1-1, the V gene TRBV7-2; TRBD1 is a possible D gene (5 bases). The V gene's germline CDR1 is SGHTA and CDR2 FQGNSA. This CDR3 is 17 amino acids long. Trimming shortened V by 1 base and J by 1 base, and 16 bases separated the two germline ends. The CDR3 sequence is CASSLERGTYKNTEAFF. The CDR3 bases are TGTGCCAGCAGCTTAGAAAGGGGTACTTATAAGAACACTGAAGCTTTCTTT. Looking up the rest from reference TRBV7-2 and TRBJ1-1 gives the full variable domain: GAGVSQSPSNKVTEKGKDVELRCDPISGHTALYWYRQSLGQGLEFLIYFQGNSAPDKSGLPSDRFSAERTGGSVSTLTIQRTQQEDSAVYLCASSLERGTYKNTEAFFGQGTRLTVV.

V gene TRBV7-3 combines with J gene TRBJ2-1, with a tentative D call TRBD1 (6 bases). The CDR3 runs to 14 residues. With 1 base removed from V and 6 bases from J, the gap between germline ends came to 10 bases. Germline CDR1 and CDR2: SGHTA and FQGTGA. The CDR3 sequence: CASSLNQGSNEQFF. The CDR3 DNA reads TGTGCCAGCAGCTTAAATCAGGGGTCCAATGAGCAGTTCTTC. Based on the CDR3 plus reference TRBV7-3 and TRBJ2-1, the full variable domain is GAGVSQTPSNKVTEKGKYVELRCDPISGHTALYWYRQSLGQGPEFLIYFQGTGAADDSGLPNDRFFAVRPEGSVSTLKIQRTERGDSAVYLCASSLNQGSNEQFFGPGTRLTVL.

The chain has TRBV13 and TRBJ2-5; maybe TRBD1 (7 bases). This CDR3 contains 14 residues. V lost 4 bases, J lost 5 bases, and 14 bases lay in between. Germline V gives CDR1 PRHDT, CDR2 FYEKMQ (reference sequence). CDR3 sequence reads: CASSSGGPWETQYF. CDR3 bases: TGTGCCAGCAGCTCAGGGGGGCCCTGGGAGACCCAGTACTTC.

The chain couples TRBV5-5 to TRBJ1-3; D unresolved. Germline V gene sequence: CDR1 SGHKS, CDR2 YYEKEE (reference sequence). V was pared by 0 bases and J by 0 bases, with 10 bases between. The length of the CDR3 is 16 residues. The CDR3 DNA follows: TGTGCCAGCAGCTTGGGCTGGGCTCCCTCTGGAAACACCATATATTTT. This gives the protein CASSLGWAPSGNTIYF.

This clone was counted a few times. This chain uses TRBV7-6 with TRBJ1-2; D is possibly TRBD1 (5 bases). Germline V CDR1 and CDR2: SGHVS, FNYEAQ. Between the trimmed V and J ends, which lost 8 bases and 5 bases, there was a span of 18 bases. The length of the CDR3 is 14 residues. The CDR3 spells CASSGAGEAYGYTF. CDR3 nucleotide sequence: TGTGCCAGCTCCGGAGCGGGGGAAGCTTATGGCTACACCTTC.

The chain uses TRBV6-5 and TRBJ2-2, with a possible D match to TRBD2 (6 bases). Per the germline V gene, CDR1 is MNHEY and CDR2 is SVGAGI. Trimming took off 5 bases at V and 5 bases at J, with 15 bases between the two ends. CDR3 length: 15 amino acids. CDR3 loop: CASSPLLAFTGELFF. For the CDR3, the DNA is TGTGCCAGCAGTCCGCTGCTAGCGTTTACCGGGGAGCTGTTTTTT.

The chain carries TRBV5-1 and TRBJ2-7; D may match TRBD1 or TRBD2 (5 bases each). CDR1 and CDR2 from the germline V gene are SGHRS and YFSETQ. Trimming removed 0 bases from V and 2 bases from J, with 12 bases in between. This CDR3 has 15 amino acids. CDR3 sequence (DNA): TGCGCCAGCAGCTTGGTTGGGGGACCCACCTACGAGCAGTACTTC. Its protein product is CASSLVGGPTYEQYF.

The CDR3 sequence: CASSEGDRSSYEQYF. The CDR3 DNA sequence: TGCGCCAGCAGCGAAGGGGACAGAAGCTCCTACGAGCAGTACTTC. The chain links TRBV5-1 to TRBJ2-7; 7 bases are shared with TRBD1. V shed 4 bases and J 0 bases; nucleotides not matched to a gene: 7. The CDR3 totals 15 residues. CDR1 is SGHRS and CDR2 is YFSETQ in the germline V gene.

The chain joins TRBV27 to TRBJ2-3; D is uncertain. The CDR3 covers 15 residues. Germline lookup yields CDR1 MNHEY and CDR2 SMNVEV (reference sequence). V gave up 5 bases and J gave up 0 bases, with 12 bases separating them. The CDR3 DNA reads TGTGCCAGCAGTCAGGCCCCTTATAGCACAGATACGCAGTATTTT. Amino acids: CASSQAPYSTDTQYF.

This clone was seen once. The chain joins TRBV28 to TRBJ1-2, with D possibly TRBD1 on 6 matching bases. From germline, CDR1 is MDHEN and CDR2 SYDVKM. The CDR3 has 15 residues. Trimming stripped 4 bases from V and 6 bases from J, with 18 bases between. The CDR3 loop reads CASSSHRAFGDGYTF. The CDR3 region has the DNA TGTGCCAGCAGTTCGCACAGGGCCTTTGGGGATGGCTACACCTTC.

CDR3 DNA: TGTGCCAGCAGTGAAATGGGCCGACACTCTGGGGCCAACGTCCTGACTTTC. Translating gives CASSEMGRHSGANVLTF. The J gene is TRBJ2-6, the V gene TRBV25-1; the D is unclear. Between the trimmed V and J ends, which lost 2 bases and 0 bases, there was a span of 11 bases. The CDR3 covers 17 residues. Germline loops: CDR1 MGHDK, CDR2 SYGVNS.

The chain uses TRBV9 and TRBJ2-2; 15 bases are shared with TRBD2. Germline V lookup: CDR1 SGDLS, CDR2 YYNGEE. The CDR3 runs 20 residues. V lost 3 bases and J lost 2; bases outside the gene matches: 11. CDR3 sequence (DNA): TGTGCCAGCAGCGCGACGCCGGGACTAGCGGGAGGTAGTAACACCGGGGAGCTGTTTTTT. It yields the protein CASSATPGLAGGSNTGELFF.

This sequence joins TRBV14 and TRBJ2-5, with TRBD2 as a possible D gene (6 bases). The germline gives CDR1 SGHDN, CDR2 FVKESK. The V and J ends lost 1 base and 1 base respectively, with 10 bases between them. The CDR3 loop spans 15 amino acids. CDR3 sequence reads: CASSQARGTQETQYF. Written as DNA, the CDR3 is TGTGCCAGCAGCCAAGCCCGGGGGACCCAAGAGACCCAGTACTTC.

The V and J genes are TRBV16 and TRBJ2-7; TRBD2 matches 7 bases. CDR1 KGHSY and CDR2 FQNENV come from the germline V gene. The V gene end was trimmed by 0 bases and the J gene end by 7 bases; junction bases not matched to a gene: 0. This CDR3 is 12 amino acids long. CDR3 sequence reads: CASSQSREEQYF. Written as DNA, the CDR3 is TGTGCCAGCAGCCAATCGCGGGAGGAGCAGTACTTC.

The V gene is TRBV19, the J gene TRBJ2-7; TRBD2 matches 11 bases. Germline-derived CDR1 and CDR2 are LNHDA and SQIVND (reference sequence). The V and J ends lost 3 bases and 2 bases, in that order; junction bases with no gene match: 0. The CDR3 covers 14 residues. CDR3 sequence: CASSMTSGTYEQYF. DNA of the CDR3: TGTGCCAGTAGTATGACTAGCGGGACCTACGAGCAGTACTTC.